The entry that follows covers one T cell receptor beta chain sequence. This sample was taken from a study of OX40 agonist ivuxolimab in advanced cancers. Clones were read by immunoSEQ multiplex PCR, and TCRdb kept only the in-frame ones, dropping some. The data hold 55,000 to 75,000 clones, with 84% observed a single time. The germline gives CDR1 SQVTM, CDR2 ANQGSEA. Trimming cost V 5 bases and J 4 bases, with 17 bases left between them. This CDR3 spans 14 amino acids. The sample here was CD4+ or CD8+ T cells sorted from blood, taken in a trial of the OX40 agonist ivuxolimab. The chain carries TRBV29-1 and TRBJ1-2, with D perhaps matching TRBD1 (5 bases). The sequence derives from an adult with an advanced solid tumor such as melanoma, head and neck, liver or kidney cancer. DNA of the CDR3: TGCAGCGTTACTAGGGACGGCGACATCTATGGCTACACCTTC. Translating gives CSVTRDGDIYGYTF.